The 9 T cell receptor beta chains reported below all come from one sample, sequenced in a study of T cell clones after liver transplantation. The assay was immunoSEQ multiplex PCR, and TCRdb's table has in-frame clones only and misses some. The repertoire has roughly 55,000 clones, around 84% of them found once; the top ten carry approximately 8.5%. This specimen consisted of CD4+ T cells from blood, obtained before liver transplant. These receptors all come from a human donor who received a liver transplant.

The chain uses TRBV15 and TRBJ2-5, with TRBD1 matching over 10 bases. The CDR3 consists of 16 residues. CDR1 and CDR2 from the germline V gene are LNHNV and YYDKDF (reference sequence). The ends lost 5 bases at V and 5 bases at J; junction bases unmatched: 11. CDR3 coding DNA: TGTGCCACCAGCTCCCCGGGACAGGGGTCACTGGAGACCCAGTACTTC. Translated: CATSSPGQGSLETQYF.

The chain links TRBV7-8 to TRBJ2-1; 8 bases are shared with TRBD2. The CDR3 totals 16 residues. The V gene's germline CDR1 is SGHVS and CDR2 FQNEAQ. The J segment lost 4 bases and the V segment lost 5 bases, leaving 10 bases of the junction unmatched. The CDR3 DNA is TGTGCCAGCAGCATTATAGCGGGGATCAATTACAATGAGCAGTTCTTC. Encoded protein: CASSIIAGINYNEQFF.

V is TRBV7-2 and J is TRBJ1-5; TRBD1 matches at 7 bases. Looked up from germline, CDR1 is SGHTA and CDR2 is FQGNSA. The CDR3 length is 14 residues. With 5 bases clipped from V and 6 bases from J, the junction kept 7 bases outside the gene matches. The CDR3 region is CASSPHRGSQPQHF. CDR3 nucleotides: TGTGCCAGCAGCCCTCACAGGGGAAGTCAGCCCCAGCATTTT. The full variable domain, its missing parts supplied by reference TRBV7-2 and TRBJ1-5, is GAGVSQSPSNKVTEKGKDVELRCDPISGHTALYWYRQSLGQGLEFLIYFQGNSAPDKSGLPSDRFSAERTGGSVSTLTIQRTQQEDSAVYLCASSPHRGSQPQHFGDGTRLSIL.

In nucleotides, the CDR3 is TGTGCCAGCAGCTTGGGCAAGGCTTGGAGCTACACCTTC. Translated, it gives CASSLGKAWSYTF. V gene TRBV5-4 combines with J gene TRBJ1-2; D call uncertain. Germline CDR1 is SGHNT and CDR2 is YYREEE (reference sequence). V lost 0 bases, J lost 9 bases, and 12 bases lay in between. This CDR3 is 13 amino acids long.

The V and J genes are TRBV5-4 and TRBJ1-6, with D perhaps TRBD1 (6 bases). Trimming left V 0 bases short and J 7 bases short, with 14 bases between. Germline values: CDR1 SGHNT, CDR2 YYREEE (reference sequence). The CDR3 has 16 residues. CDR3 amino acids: CASSLGGGGSNSPLHF. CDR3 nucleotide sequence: TGTGCCAGCAGCTTGGGTGGGGGGGGCTCCAATTCACCCCTCCACTTT.

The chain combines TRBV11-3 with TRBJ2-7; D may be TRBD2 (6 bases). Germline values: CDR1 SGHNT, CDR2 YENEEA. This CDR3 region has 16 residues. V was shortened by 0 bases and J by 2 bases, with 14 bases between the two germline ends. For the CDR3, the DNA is TGTGCCAGCAGCTTAGAATCGGGGTCGGGGGCCTACGAGCAGTACTTC. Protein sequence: CASSLESGSGAYEQYF.

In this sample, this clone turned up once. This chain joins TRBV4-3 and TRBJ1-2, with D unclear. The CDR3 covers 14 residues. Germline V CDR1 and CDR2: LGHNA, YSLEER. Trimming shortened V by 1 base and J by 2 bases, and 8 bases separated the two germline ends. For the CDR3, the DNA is TGCGCCAGCAGCCAAGGACGGTCGAACTATGGCTACACCTTC. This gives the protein CASSQGRSNYGYTF.

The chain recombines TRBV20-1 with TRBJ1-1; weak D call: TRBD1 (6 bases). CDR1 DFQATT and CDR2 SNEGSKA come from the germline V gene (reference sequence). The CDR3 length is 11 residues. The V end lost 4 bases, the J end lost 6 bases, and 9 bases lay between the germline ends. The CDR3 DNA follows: TGCAGTGCTAACGACAGGTCTGAAGCTTTCTTT. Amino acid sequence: CSANDRSEAFF.

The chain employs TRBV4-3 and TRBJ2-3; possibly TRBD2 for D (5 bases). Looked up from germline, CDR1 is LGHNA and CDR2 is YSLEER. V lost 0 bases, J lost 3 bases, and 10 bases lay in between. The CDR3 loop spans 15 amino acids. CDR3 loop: CASSQDPGWTDTQYF. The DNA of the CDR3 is TGCGCCAGCAGCCAAGATCCGGGATGGACAGATACGCAGTATTTT.